This T cell receptor beta chain was recovered during a study of blood T cell repertoires in COVID-19. For the study at large: Acute-phase and convalescent COVID-19 samples originated in the United States, Italy and Spain. T cells, B-cell-depleted T cells, or PBMCs supplied cDNA or gDNA.

Germline V gives CDR1 LNHDA, CDR2 SQIVND (reference sequence). There are 15 residues in the CDR3. Trimming removed 9 bases from V and 4 bases from J; junction bases left unmatched: 11. How the authors handled the data: Reference gene primer amplification in the assay estimated nucleated cell counts. Assay: immunoSEQ multiplex PCR; the TCRdb copy retains only in-frame clones and omits some. That table supplies the V and J calls and clone size; D and trimming were determined from the DNA. This sample has 100,000 to 150,000 clones, with around 86% found just once. This TCR derives from a middle-aged man with active or convalescent COVID-19. The chain is built from TRBV19 and TRBJ1-5; 8 bases match TRBD1. Sequenced: peripheral blood. The CDR3 sequence is CASKDGTGQNQPQHF. CDR3 nucleotides: TGTGCCAGCAAAGATGGGACAGGCCAAAATCAGCCCCAGCATTTT.